Each of the 23 T cell receptor beta chains below was sequenced from the same sample in a study of blood T cell repertoires in COVID-19. Repertoires were generated with immunoSEQ multiplex PCR, while TCRdb's copy carries only in-frame clones and drops some. The sample has 190,000 or so clones; more than 70% are singletons. Sequenced input: PBMCs or T cells enriched from blood (not recorded which). These receptors were taken from a woman in her 30s who had recovered from COVID-19.

The chain joins TRBV29-1 to TRBJ2-3; maybe TRBD2 (5 bases). The CDR3 loop spans 15 amino acids. Germline V gene sequence: CDR1 SQVTM, CDR2 ANQGSEA. V lost 4 bases to trimming and J lost 2 bases, with 16 bases between them. The CDR3 protein is CSVVGLASDTDTQYF. As DNA, the CDR3 is TGCAGCGTTGTCGGACTGGCTTCTGACACAGATACGCAGTATTTT.

This chain uses TRBV9 with TRBJ2-7; TRBD1 might be the D (6 bases). The ends were cut back, 2 bases at V and 5 bases at J, with 8 bases in the middle. Per the germline V gene, CDR1 is SGDLS and CDR2 is YYNGEE. The length of the CDR3 is 12 residues. CDR3 nucleotides: TGTGCCAGCAGCGTCACAGGGAACGAGCAGTACTTC. Its translation: CASSVTGNEQYF.

This clone has only a few counts. The CDR3 DNA is TGCGCCAGCAGCCCACAAGGACTTGCATACACAGATACGCAGTATTTT. Translation gives CASSPQGLAYTDTQYF. This chain links TRBV5-1 with TRBJ2-3; maybe TRBD2 (5 bases). The CDR3 consists of 16 residues. Trimming removed 4 bases at V and 2 bases at J, with 17 bases between. Germline V gene lookup returns CDR1 SGHRS and CDR2 YFSETQ.

The genes are TRBV5-8 and TRBJ1-2, with a possible D match to TRBD1 (6 bases). The CDR3 has 14 amino acids. CDR1 is SGHTS, CDR2 YDEGEE, per germline. V was cut by 5 bases and J by 2 bases, with 13 bases left in between. CDR3 DNA sequence: TGTGCCAGCAGGTCGATCACAGGGAACTATGGCTACACCTTC. Translation gives CASRSITGNYGYTF.

The CDR3 protein is CASSLSSDSLVLYGYTF. The DNA for the CDR3 is TGTGCCAGCAGTTTATCCTCCGACAGTTTGGTGCTCTATGGCTACACCTTC. The V call is TRBV27, the J call TRBJ1-2, with D tentatively TRBD1 (5 bases). This CDR3 is 17 amino acids long. Trimming removed 0 bases from V and 4 bases from J, with 18 bases in between. Germline values: CDR1 MNHEY, CDR2 SMNVEV (reference sequence).

This rearrangement joins TRBV9 to TRBJ1-1; D might be TRBD1 (5 bases). Per germline, CDR1 SGDLS and CDR2 YYNGEE. V was cut by 3 bases and J by 7 bases, with 10 bases left in between. This CDR3 spans 12 amino acids. CDR3 coding DNA: TGTGCCAGCAGCGGGACCACAGGTGAAGCTTTCTTT. Translating gives CASSGTTGEAFF.

The rearrangement links TRBV6-5 to TRBJ2-3; TRBD1 agrees at 9 bases. The V gene end was trimmed by 3 bases and the J gene end by 4 bases; junction bases not matched to a gene: 5. The CDR3 length is 15 residues. CDR1 is MNHEY, CDR2 SVGAGI, per germline. The CDR3, as DNA: TGTGCCAGCAGTTATGGGGACAGGGTCCCAGATACGCAGTATTTT. Its protein is CASSYGDRVPDTQYF.

This chain links TRBV27 with TRBJ2-2, with 11 bases aligning to TRBD1. The V and J ends lost 6 bases and 6 bases, in that order; junction bases with no gene match: 6. The CDR3 totals 15 residues. Germline loops: CDR1 MNHEY, CDR2 SMNVEV (reference sequence). This CDR3 is CASSLGTGGAGELFF. The CDR3, as DNA: TGTGCCAGCAGCTTAGGGACAGGGGGAGCCGGGGAGCTGTTTTTT.

V gene TRBV14 combines with J gene TRBJ2-7; a weak D match, TRBD2 (7 bases). V shed 1 base and J shed 4 bases, with 17 bases lying between them. This CDR3 has 16 amino acids. Germline CDR1 is SGHDN and CDR2 is FVKESK. The CDR3 region is CASSQAGRGATYEQYF. The CDR3 bases are TGTGCCAGCAGCCAAGCGGGGAGGGGGGCCACGTACGAGCAGTACTTC.

The chain joins TRBV11-2 to TRBJ1-1; 9 positions match TRBD1. J gave up 7 bases and V 3 bases, and 6 bases lay outside the gene matches. Germline V gives CDR1 SGHAT, CDR2 FQNNGV. The CDR3 is 14 amino acids. CDR3 in amino acids: CASSFQDRGNEAFF. The CDR3 nucleotides read TGTGCCAGCAGCTTTCAAGACAGGGGGAATGAAGCTTTCTTT. The variable domain in full, completed from reference TRBV11-2 and TRBJ1-1, reads EAGVAQSPRYKIIEKRQSVAFWCNPISGHATLYWYQQILGQGPKLLIQFQNNGVVDDSQLPKDRFSAERLKGVDSTLKIQPAKLEDSAVYLCASSFQDRGNEAFFGQGTRLTVV.

The chain recombines TRBV14 with TRBJ1-3; D remains unclear. Trimming removed 4 bases from V and 2 bases from J, with 6 bases in between. The CDR3 runs 13 residues. Germline V CDR1 and CDR2: SGHDN, FVKESK. CDR3 protein: CASSLGPGNTIYF. The DNA of the CDR3 is TGTGCCAGCAGCCTTGGGCCTGGAAACACCATATATTTT. Full variable domain (remainder filled in from reference TRBV14 and TRBJ1-3): EAGVTQFPSHSVIEKGQTVTLRCDPISGHDNLYWYRRVMGKEIKFLLHFVKESKQDESGMPNNRFLAERTGGTYSTLKVQPAELEDSGVYFCASSLGPGNTIYFGEGSWLTVV.

This clone was seen more than once but under ten times. The chain is built from TRBV5-6 and TRBJ2-7; the match to TRBD2 covers 10 bases. CDR3 length equals 16 residues. Germline-derived CDR1 and CDR2 are SGHDT and YYEEEE. The V and J ends lost 3 bases and 4 bases, in that order; junction bases with no gene match: 10. The CDR3 DNA sequence: TGTGCCAGCAGCTGGGGAGCTAGCGGGAGTTGGTACGAGCAGTACTTC. As protein: CASSWGASGSWYEQYF. The full variable domain, its missing parts supplied by reference TRBV5-6 and TRBJ2-7, is DAGVTQSPTHLIKTRGQQVTLRCSPKSGHDTVSWYQQALGQGPQFIFQYYEEEERQRGNFPDRFSGHQFPNYSSELNVNALLLGDSALYLCASSWGASGSWYEQYFGPGTRLTVT.

The V gene is TRBV25-1, the J gene TRBJ2-3, with 7 positions matching TRBD2. The CDR3 sequence is 16 residues long. Per germline, CDR1 MGHDK and CDR2 SYGVNS. V was clipped by 3 bases and J by 3 bases; unmatched bases: 9. The CDR3 coding sequence is TGTGCCAGCAGTGACCGCGGACGCGGGAGAACAGATACGCAGTATTTT. This codes for CASSDRGRGRTDTQYF.

This chain connects TRBV19 to TRBJ1-5; TRBD1 matches 9 bases. The CDR3 sequence is 15 residues long. Germline CDR1 and CDR2: LNHDA and SQIVND (reference sequence). The V segment lost 3 bases and the J segment 4 bases; nucleotides outside the gene matches: 4. CDR3 residues: CASSIGQGRNQPQHF. As DNA, the CDR3 is TGTGCCAGTAGTATTGGACAGGGGAGAAATCAGCCCCAGCATTTT.

The rearrangement joins TRBV7-9 to TRBJ1-4; the D gene is possibly TRBD1 (5 bases). V was pared by 4 bases and J by 7 bases, with 13 bases between. Per germline, CDR1 SEHNR and CDR2 FQNEAQ (reference sequence). This CDR3 comprises 14 residues. CDR3 in amino acids: CASSYLDQGEKLFF. The CDR3 DNA reads TGTGCCAGCAGCTATCTGGACCAGGGTGAAAAACTGTTTTTT.

The rearrangement uses TRBV28 and TRBJ2-1; maybe TRBD2 (6 bases). Trimming took off 5 bases at V and 1 base at J, with 9 bases between the two ends. CDR3 size: 14 residues. Germline V gene lookup returns CDR1 MDHEN and CDR2 SYDVKM. CDR3 in DNA: TGTGCCAGCAGTCAAAGCGGGTCCTACAATGAGCAGTTCTTC. As protein: CASSQSGSYNEQFF.

The chain links TRBV5-5 to TRBJ2-3; 10 bases line up with TRBD2. J was trimmed by 3 bases and V by 4 bases; bases with no gene match: 11. This CDR3 spans 17 amino acids. Germline CDR1 SGHKS, CDR2 YYEKEE (reference sequence). Here the CDR3 reads CASSIATTSGKTDTQYF. The DNA for the CDR3 is TGTGCCAGCAGCATTGCGACCACTAGCGGGAAGACAGATACGCAGTATTTT.

The chain couples TRBV19 to TRBJ2-1; 10 bases are shared with TRBD2. Losses at the gene ends were 7 bases for V and 5 bases for J; bases not matched to a gene: 8. The CDR3 loop spans 15 amino acids. Germline V lookup: CDR1 LNHDA, CDR2 SQIVND (reference sequence). For the CDR3, the DNA is TGTGCCAGTACCGTTAGCGGGAGGATCAACAATGAGCAGTTCTTC. This gives the protein CASTVSGRINNEQFF.

The chain has TRBV19 and TRBJ2-1, with 14 bases identical to TRBD2. CDR1 LNHDA and CDR2 SQIVND come from the germline V gene (reference sequence). The CDR3 is made up of 19 amino acids. The V gene end was trimmed by 2 bases and the J gene end by 9 bases; junction bases not matched to a gene: 15. The CDR3 bases are TGTGCCAGTAGTATACGGACAGGCGAGACTAGCGGGAGGGCCGGTGAGCAGTTCTTC. This encodes CASSIRTGETSGRAGEQFF.

The rearrangement joins TRBV5-4 to TRBJ1-6; 8 bases are shared with TRBD1. Germline V gene sequence: CDR1 SGHNT, CDR2 YYREEE (reference sequence). This CDR3 is 17 amino acids long. Trimming cost V 3 bases and J 1 base; bases outside gene matches: 6. CDR3 amino acids: CASSSITGGSYNSPLHF. CDR3 bases: TGTGCCAGCAGCTCAATTACAGGGGGTTCCTATAATTCACCCCTCCACTTT.

The rearrangement uses TRBV19 and TRBJ2-1; the match to TRBD1 covers 9 bases. The V gene's germline CDR1 is LNHDA and CDR2 SQIVND (reference sequence). Trimming cost V 3 bases and J 8 bases; bases outside gene matches: 17. The CDR3 extends over 18 amino acids. Here the CDR3 DNA reads TGTGCCAGTAGTATGAGCCCTATTGGGACAGGGAGGCGACATGAGCAGTTCTTC. As protein: CASSMSPIGTGRRHEQFF.

V gene TRBV3-1 (or the pseudogene TRBV3-2) combines with J gene TRBJ2-2, with TRBD1 as a possible D gene (5 bases). V gave up 5 bases and J gave up 0 bases, with 10 bases separating them. The CDR3 contains 15 residues. CDR1 is LGHDT and CDR2 is YNNKEL in the germline V gene (reference sequence). The CDR3 bases are TGTGCCAGCAGCTCCAGGGCCGCGAACACCGGGGAGCTGTTTTTT. This sequence encodes CASSSRAANTGELFF.

This clone was observed a few times. The chain has TRBV30 and TRBJ1-4, with a tentative D call TRBD1 (5 bases). The CDR3 is 14 amino acids. Germline lookup yields CDR1 GTSNPN and CDR2 SVGIG (reference sequence). V was shortened by 2 bases and J by 0 bases, with 7 bases between the two germline ends. The CDR3 coding sequence is TGTGCCTGGAGTAGGGGCTCAACTAATGAAAAACTGTTTTTT. Amino acids: CAWSRGSTNEKLFF.